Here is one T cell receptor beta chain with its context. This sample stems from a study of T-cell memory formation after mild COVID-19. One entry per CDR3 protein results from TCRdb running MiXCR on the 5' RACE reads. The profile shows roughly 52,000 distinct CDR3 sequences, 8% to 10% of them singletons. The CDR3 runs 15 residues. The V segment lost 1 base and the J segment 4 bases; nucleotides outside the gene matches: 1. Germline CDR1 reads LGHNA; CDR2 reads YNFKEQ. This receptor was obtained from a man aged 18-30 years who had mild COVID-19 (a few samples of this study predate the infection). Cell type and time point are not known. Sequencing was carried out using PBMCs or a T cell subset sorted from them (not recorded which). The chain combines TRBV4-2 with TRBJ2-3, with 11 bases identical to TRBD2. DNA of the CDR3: TGTGCCAGCAGCCAAGTAGCGGGGGGGGCAGATACGCAGTATTTT. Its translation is CASSQVAGGADTQYF.